The source of this T cell receptor (beta chain) is a study of graft-versus-host responses after intestinal transplantation. Whole-study context: Recipients obtained multivisceral, liver-intestinal, or isolated intestinal transplants. Recipients uniformly received anti-thymocyte globulin induction, followed by tacrolimus and steroids for approximately 3 years.

Measured with immunoSEQ multiplex PCR; TCRdb has only the in-frame clones, and not every one. The table includes approximately 92,000 clones, 85% to 95% detected once. For this clone: Its antigen is not identified.

Trimming cost V 11 bases and J 1 base; bases outside gene matches: 3. The CDR3 covers 12 residues. Germline CDR1 is MDHEN and CDR2 is SYDVKM. Findings of the study overall: GvH clones turned up in recipient marrow; some had shown up first in ileum or blood. Early declines in HvG clones that occurred post-transplant were associated with peak circulating GvH clone levels.

This TCR was recovered from a human donor who received an intestinal transplant. The rearrangement links TRBV28 to TRBJ2-5; 8 positions agree with TRBD1. Source: unstimulated CD8+ T cells sorted from spleen or lymph node cells, taken before intestinal transplant. The CDR3 loop is CAGQGSQETQYF. The CDR3 coding sequence is TGTGCCGGACAGGGTTCCCAAGAGACCCAGTACTTC.